A single sample gave rise to the 21 T cell receptor beta chains below, sequenced in a study of blood T cells in healthy people across ages. A second PCR, run for about 7 to 11 cycles, used a sample-barcoded 5' primer plus a J-beta primer mix. TCRdb reprocessed the 5' RACE reads via MiXCR and lists one record per CDR3 protein. The sample has 700,000 to 900,000 distinct CDR3 sequences, 25% to 30% seen once. This same sample was also part of a study on T cells of mothers and their children.

Sequencing was done on a sample of blood. The receptors here all came from a boy aged 5-17 years in good health.

This clonotype was detected only a few times. CDR3 DNA: TGCGCCAGCAGTCACCTAGGGACAGCCTCCTACGAGCAGTACTTC. It codes for CASSHLGTASYEQYF. This chain links TRBV5-1 with TRBJ2-7; 7 bases line up with TRBD1. After removal of 5 bases from V and 0 bases from J, the junction contained 8 bases not matched to a gene. Germline CDR1 and CDR2: SGHRS and YFSETQ. This CDR3 comprises 15 residues.

V gene TRBV4-1 combines with J gene TRBJ2-2; possibly TRBD2 for D (5 bases). The CDR3 has 16 amino acids. CDR1 is MGHRA, CDR2 YSYEKL, per germline. With 2 bases removed from V and 8 bases from J, the gap between germline ends came to 18 bases. The CDR3 DNA sequence: TGCGCCAGCAGCCAAATTGGACTGGCGGTCATAGGGGAGCTGTTTTTT. It encodes CASSQIGLAVIGELFF.

J is TRBJ2-3 and V is TRBV20-1, with 8 positions matching TRBD1. The CDR3 has 16 residues. CDR1 DFQATT and CDR2 SNEGSKA come from the germline V gene (reference sequence). Trimming at V came to 6 bases and at J to 2 bases, leaving 13 bases not matched to a gene. The CDR3 protein is CSARTGRGTYTDTQYF. The CDR3 coding sequence is TGCAGTGCCAGGACAGGGCGAGGGACCTACACAGATACGCAGTATTTT.

The chain has TRBV19 and TRBJ2-1; D is unclear. Germline-derived CDR1 and CDR2 are LNHDA and SQIVND (reference sequence). The V end lost 0 bases, the J end lost 4 bases, and 7 bases lay between the germline ends. CDR3 length: 14 residues. The CDR3 region has the DNA TGTGCCAGTAGTATAGATCCGTTTTACAATGAGCAGTTCTTC. Protein sequence: CASSIDPFYNEQFF.

The chain links TRBV6-1 to TRBJ2-5; possible D gene TRBD1, 5 bases. Germline CDR1 MNHNS, CDR2 SASEGT. This CDR3 comprises 17 residues. The V gene lost 6 bases and the J gene lost 5 bases, with 25 bases spanning the gap. CDR3 nucleotide sequence: TGTGCCAGCAGCACCCCCAGGGTCCCCTTCGGAATTGAGACCCAGTACTTC. Encoded protein: CASSTPRVPFGIETQYF.

This clonotype came up a few times. V and J are TRBV10-3 and TRBJ2-5, with 9 bases that match TRBD2. V shed 0 bases, J shed 3 bases, and the junction held 8 bases outside the gene matches. The CDR3 loop spans 17 amino acids. Germline V CDR1 and CDR2: ENHRY, SYGVKD. CDR3 sequence: CAISESGGGGEKETQYF. For the CDR3, the DNA is TGTGCCATCAGTGAGTCGGGAGGCGGGGGGGAAAAAGAGACCCAGTACTTC.

The genes are TRBV5-1 and TRBJ2-1, with 8 bases lining up with TRBD1. The CDR3 sequence is 14 residues long. Germline V CDR1 and CDR2: SGHRS, YFSETQ. V shed 4 bases, J shed 5 bases, and the junction held 5 bases outside the gene matches. The DNA of the CDR3 is TGCGCCAGCAGCCAGGACAGGGTCGACAATGAGCAGTTCTTC. It codes for CASSQDRVDNEQFF.

This clonotype was seen more than once but under ten times. V usage is TRBV6-6 and J usage is TRBJ2-7, with D possibly called TRBD1 or TRBD2 (5 bases each). Trimming cost V 9 bases and J 4 bases, with 13 bases left between them. Germline CDR1 MNHNY, CDR2 SVGAGI (reference sequence). The CDR3 extends over 12 amino acids. CDR3 in amino acids: CASSRGRYEQYF. The CDR3, as DNA: TGTGCCAGTTCCCGGGGCCGTTACGAGCAGTACTTC.

This chain links TRBV4-1 with TRBJ1-1; the D is unclear. Germline CDR1 and CDR2: MGHRA and YSYEKL. CDR3 length equals 14 residues. Trimming left V 0 bases short and J 5 bases short, with 10 bases between. The chain's CDR3 is CASSQDEGSTEAFF. CDR3 nucleotide sequence: TGCGCCAGCAGCCAAGATGAGGGTTCGACTGAAGCTTTCTTT.

This clonotype was recorded a few times. The chain recombines TRBV29-1 with TRBJ2-5; the match to TRBD2 covers 13 bases. The tail of the sequence fits TRBJ2-7 better, so the J call may be wrong. Looked up from germline, CDR1 is SQVTM and CDR2 is ANQGSEA. There are 16 residues in the CDR3. CDR3 sequence: CSVEGGGTSGDYEQYF. As DNA, the CDR3 is TGCAGCGTTGAAGGGGGGGGGACTAGCGGGGACTACGAGCAGTACTTC.

The V call is TRBV29-1, the J call TRBJ1-1; no reliable D call. The CDR3 runs to 13 residues. Germline CDR1 SQVTM, CDR2 ANQGSEA. Trimming stripped 4 bases from V and 0 bases from J, with 9 bases between. Here the CDR3 DNA reads TGCAGCGTTGGTAGAAACATGAACACTGAAGCTTTCTTT. Encoded protein: CSVGRNMNTEAFF.

This clonotype was detected a few times. This chain uses TRBV12-5 with TRBJ2-5; D is undetermined. CDR1 LGHNT and CDR2 FRNRAP come from the germline V gene. The V gene lost 9 bases and the J gene lost 5 bases, with 10 bases spanning the gap. The CDR3 spans 11 residues. CDR3 sequence (DNA): TGTGCTAGGGCCCCGGTCGAGACCCAGTACTTC. Protein: CARAPVETQYF.

This clonotype was seen only a few times. The chain recombines TRBV20-1 with TRBJ2-1; no clear D. Trimming cost V 2 bases and J 1 base, with 9 bases left between them. This CDR3 comprises 14 residues. Germline values: CDR1 DFQATT, CDR2 SNEGSKA (reference sequence). The CDR3 bases are TGCAGTGCTAGAATAGTTGGATCCTACAATGAGCAGTTCTTC. Translated: CSARIVGSYNEQFF.

This clonotype has more than one count but fewer than ten. The chain links TRBV28 to TRBJ2-1; no firm D call. Germline assignment: CDR1 MDHEN and CDR2 SYDVKM. V gave up 2 bases and J gave up 3 bases, with 8 bases separating them. This CDR3 is built from 14 residues. The CDR3 loop is CASSLSYLYNEQFF. DNA of the CDR3: TGTGCCAGCAGTTTAAGTTACCTCTACAATGAGCAGTTCTTC.

J is TRBJ2-1 and V is TRBV7-6; tentatively, D is TRBD2 (5 bases). The CDR3 has 14 residues. Deletions cut 3 bases from V and 4 bases from J, with 10 bases between. The V gene's germline CDR1 is SGHVS and CDR2 FNYEAQ. The CDR3 loop reads CASSFGSHYNEQFF. The CDR3 DNA reads as TGTGCCAGCAGCTTTGGGAGCCATTACAATGAGCAGTTCTTC.

This clonotype was detected a few times. The CDR3 nucleotides are TGTGCCAGCAGCTTCACCCCCGACAGAGCCTACGAGCAGTACTTC. This sequence encodes CASSFTPDRAYEQYF. This chain connects TRBV9 to TRBJ2-5, with a possible D match to TRBD1 (5 bases). The better agreement between TRBJ2-7 and the DNA end casts doubt on the J call. This CDR3 has 15 amino acids. CDR1 is SGDLS, CDR2 YYNGEE, per germline.

The sample holds a few counts of this clonotype. CDR3 sequence reads: CASIGGNLGEQFF. CDR3 nucleotides: TGTGCCAGCATCGGAGGGAATCTAGGTGAGCAGTTCTTC. This sequence joins TRBV6-1 and TRBJ2-5; TRBD2 is a possible D gene (6 bases). The J call may not be correct, given that the DNA end is closer to TRBJ2-1. The CDR3 length is 13 residues. The germline V gene encodes CDR1 MNHNS and CDR2 SASEGT.

The gene calls are TRBV24-1 and TRBJ2-5; unclear D gene. Germline CDR1 is KGHDR and CDR2 is SFDVKD. V lost 6 bases and J 1 base, leaving 8 bases between the germline ends. The CDR3 consists of 13 residues. CDR3 in DNA: TGTGCCACCAGTCGGAACAGCCAAGAGACCCAGTACTTC. Protein: CATSRNSQETQYF.

J is TRBJ2-4 and V is TRBV20-1; 7 bases agree with TRBD2. Trimming removed 1 base from V and 3 bases from J; junction bases left unmatched: 12. CDR1 is DFQATT, CDR2 SNEGSKA, per germline (reference sequence). The CDR3 has 17 amino acids. In DNA, the CDR3 is TGCAGTGCTAGAGCGATTGGGCTAGCGGACGGCAAAAACATTCAGTACTTC. It is translated as CSARAIGLADGKNIQYF.

This clonotype was counted ten times or more. The V gene is TRBV5-5, the J gene TRBJ2-5; D is ambiguous. The J call may be mistaken, given a closer DNA end match to TRBJ2-1. The CDR3 has 11 residues. Germline values: CDR1 SGHKS, CDR2 YYEKEE (reference sequence). The CDR3 is CASSRDKGQFF. For the CDR3, the DNA is TGTGCCAGCAGCCGAGACAAGGGGCAGTTCTTC.

A few counts support this clonotype. CDR3 coding DNA: TGTGCCAGCAGCTCCCGAGGGACAGCCTTCACAGATACGCAGTATTTT. Translated: CASSSRGTAFTDTQYF. V is TRBV4-2 and J is TRBJ2-3; the match to TRBD1 covers 7 bases. V was clipped by 5 bases and J by 2 bases; unmatched bases: 10. In germline, CDR1 is LGHNA, CDR2 YNFKEQ. This CDR3 has 16 residues.